The rows below give T cell receptor beta chains drawn from one sample of a study of human CD8 memory T cell subsets. TCRdb reanalyzed the 5' RACE reads and collapses them to one entry per CDR3 protein, without DNA. The listing records about 10,000 distinct CDR3 sequences. Specimen: CD8+ stem-like memory T cells (TSCM and TCM) sorted from PBMCs. These receptors all come from a human donor in good health. CDR3s include the opening cysteine and the closing phenylalanine or tryptophan. The order of the fields is V gene, J gene, clone size, CDR3 protein. Where a row states a size, it is once, few, many or the class of an expanded clone; other rows omit it.

TRBV29-1	TRBJ2-3	.	CSVELTGASGTDTQYF
TRBV20-1	TRBJ2-3	.	CSALGGVRTDTQYF
TRBV24-1	TRBJ2-2	.	CATSAPGVVFDTGELFF
TRBV7-9	TRBJ2-5	.	CASSRTDSGGWPQYF
TRBV7-3	TRBJ2-3	.	CASSPISGGAPDTQYF
TRBV5-6	TRBJ2-3	.	CASSLLASSTQYF
TRBV20-1	TRBJ2-1	.	CSASPLAGAYSYNEQFF
TRBV10-2	TRBJ2-7	.	CASSEFWRGPDYEQYF
TRBV7-9	TRBJ2-3	.	CASSLERDTQYF
TRBV28	TRBJ1-1	.	CASSLLGRGNTEAFF
TRBV3-1	TRBJ2-3	medium-sized	CASSQDLGGTTDTQYF
TRBV28	TRBJ1-1	.	CASSLGWGTTEAFF
TRBV7-9	TRBJ1-1	.	CASSLGTDPVAFF
TRBV28	TRBJ2-1	medium-sized	CASSFLAGGRNEQFF
TRBV20-1	TRBJ2-1	.	CSASPSFVQREGQFF
TRBV6-6	TRBJ1-5	medium-sized	CASSSTGVQPQHF
TRBV4-2	TRBJ2-7	medium-sized	CASSQDGVGSGDEQYF
TRBV28	TRBJ2-1	.	CASSLSVAGGVVDEQFF
TRBV6-5	TRBJ2-1	.	CASSPGGEQFF
TRBV7-8	TRBJ2-3	.	CASSLEGDTQYF
TRBV3-1	TRBJ2-3	.	CASSQGLGTTDTQYF
TRBV2	TRBJ1-2	.	CASRLRTGANYGYTF
TRBV20-1	TRBJ2-1	.	CSAGGGSYNEQFF
TRBV7-8	TRBJ2-7	.	CASLPPVGPYEQYF
TRBV5-1	TRBJ2-1	.	CASSLAVSDEQFF
TRBV6-5	TRBJ1-4	.	CASSERGVIATNEKLFF
TRBV7-9	TRBJ2-3	.	CASSLGQASTDTQYF
TRBV28	TRBJ2-5	.	CASSLDRAGETQYF
TRBV5-5	TRBJ2-1	.	CASSLGLGNEQFF
TRBV4-3	TRBJ1-6	medium-sized	CASSQDRTGGNSPLHF
TRBV7-9	TRBJ2-5	.	CASSLDEFQETQYF
TRBV29-1	TRBJ1-3	.	CSVRTGSSGNTIYF
TRBV4-2	TRBJ2-3	.	CASSQEQGISADTQYF
TRBV28	TRBJ2-3	.	CASSTGHLKRGTDTQYF
TRBV6-1	TRBJ2-2	.	CASSEDKGTGELFF
TRBV10-3	TRBJ1-1	medium-sized	CAISDTGVMNTEAFF
TRBV29-1	TRBJ2-1	.	CSVEDGLDRELAGGPYFF
TRBV4-1	TRBJ2-1	.	CASSQGVSSYNEQFF
TRBV5-6	TRBJ1-1	.	CASSPIIGQGTEAFF
TRBV13	TRBJ2-1	.	CASSLGGIYNEQFF
TRBV5-1	TRBJ2-7	.	CASSLVGGEQYF
TRBV28	TRBJ2-7	medium-sized	CASTLRGSFYEQYF
TRBV24-1	TRBJ2-3	.	CATSDLPPTDTQYF
TRBV25-1	TRBJ1-6	medium-sized	CASSEYQGGSPLHF
TRBV2	TRBJ2-7	medium-sized	CASREYDEQYF